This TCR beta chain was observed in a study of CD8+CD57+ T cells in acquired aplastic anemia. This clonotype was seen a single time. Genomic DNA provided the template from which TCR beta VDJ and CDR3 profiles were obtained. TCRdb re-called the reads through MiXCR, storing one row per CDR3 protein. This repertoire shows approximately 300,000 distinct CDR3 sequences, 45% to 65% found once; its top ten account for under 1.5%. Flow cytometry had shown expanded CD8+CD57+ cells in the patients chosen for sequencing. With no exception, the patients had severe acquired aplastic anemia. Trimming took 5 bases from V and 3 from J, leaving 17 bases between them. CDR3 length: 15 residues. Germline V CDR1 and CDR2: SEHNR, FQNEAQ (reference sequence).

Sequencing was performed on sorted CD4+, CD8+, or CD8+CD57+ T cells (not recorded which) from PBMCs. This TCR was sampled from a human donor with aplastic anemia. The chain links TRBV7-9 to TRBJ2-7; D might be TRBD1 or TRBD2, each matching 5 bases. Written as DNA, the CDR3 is TGTGCCAGCAGCCAATTCCGGGGCCCGATCTACGAGCAGTACTTC. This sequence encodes CASSQFRGPIYEQYF.